The T cell receptor beta chain described here comes from a study of cytotoxic CD8 clonotypes in ibrutinib-treated CLL. A note on this clone: The antigen remains undetermined.

Whole-study results and caveats: Public clonotypes were uncommon and contracted or stayed stable on treatment.

The assay was immunoSEQ multiplex PCR, and TCRdb's table has in-frame clones only and misses some. The data contain 200,000 to 250,000 clones, 70% of them singletons. This CDR3 comprises 14 residues. Trimming stripped 1 base from V and 12 bases from J, with 16 bases between. CDR1 SGHTA and CDR2 FQGNSA come from the germline V gene. The chain combines TRBV7-2 with TRBJ2-4; D may correspond to TRBD1 or TRBD2 (6 bases each). The clonotype comes from a human donor with chronic lymphocytic leukemia. The input for sequencing was PBMCs, taken after 12 months of ibrutinib treatment. The CDR3 region has the DNA TGTGCCAGCAGCTTAGTGGGGGGCCCAAGCGGTCAGTACTTC. It codes for CASSLVGGPSGQYF.